This is a list of T cell receptor beta chains from one sample in a study of T cells after yellow fever vaccination. MiXCR was run by TCRdb on the 5' RACE reads, yielding one entry per CDR3 protein. The sample records approximately 510,000 distinct CDR3 sequences, just over 20% being singletons. The sample in question was PBMCs, obtained more than 20 days after the first yellow fever vaccination. The receptors were sampled from a man younger than 30 who received the YFV17D yellow fever vaccine. Both conserved end residues are part of each CDR3. The D gene is left open where the match is weak. Expanded clones are given a class, and other clones once, few, many or no size at all.

j_call | clone_size | d_call | v_call | cdr3_nt | cdr3_aa
TRBJ2-1 | - | TRBD2 | TRBV11-2 | TGTGCCAGCAGTCCTCTAGCGGACCAGTACAATGAGCAGTTCTTC | CASSPLADQYNEQFF
TRBJ1-1 | once | TRBD1 | TRBV6-5 | TGTGCCAGCACCACCCCCTCAGGGGGCGCTTTCTTT | CASTTPSGGAFF
TRBJ1-5 | - | - | TRBV20-1 | TGCAGTGCTACGCAGGGGCTCTCTCAGCCCCAGCATTTT | CSATQGLSQPQHF
TRBJ2-2 | few | - | TRBV9 | TGTGCCAGCAGCGTTGGTTTCACCGGGGAGCTGTTTTTT | CASSVGFTGELFF
TRBJ2-1 | - | - | TRBV12-3/TRBV12-4 | TGTGCCAGCAGTTTATGGCGGTACAATGAGCAGTTCTTC | CASSLWRYNEQFF
TRBJ2-3 | few | - | TRBV20-1 | TGCAGTGCCCACAGCGGGAGCACAGATACGCAGTATTTT | CSAHSGSTDTQYF
TRBJ1-1 | - | - | TRBV6-1 | TGTGCCAGCAGAGAGACCGTGAACACTGAAGCTTTCTTT | CASRETVNTEAFF
TRBJ2-6 | - | TRBD2 | TRBV20-1 | TGCAGTGCTAGGGGGCTAGCGGGAGGTGGGGCCAACGTCCTGACTTTC | CSARGLAGGGANVLTF
TRBJ1-1 | few | TRBD1 | TRBV5-1 | TGCGCCAGCAGCCCCCGGACAGGAGCGTCCACTGAAGCTTTCTTT | CASSPRTGASTEAFF
TRBJ1-4 | - | - | TRBV20-1 | TGCAGTGCTGGCCTTTCAGGGGCGGGTGAAAAACTGTTTTTT | CSAGLSGAGEKLFF
TRBJ2-5 | few | TRBD2 | TRBV4-1 | TGCGCCAGCAGCCCATGGCGGGGGGCGGAGAAAGAGACCCAGTACTTC | CASSPWRGAEKETQYF
TRBJ2-5 | - | - | TRBV7-2 | TGTGCCAGCAGCTTAGGGAGGGCCCCACGGGAGACCCAGTACTTC | CASSLGRAPRETQYF
TRBJ2-5 | - | - | TRBV5-1 | TGCGCCAGCAGCGCGGTAGCCATCCGGGAGACCCAGTACTTC | CASSAVAIRETQYF
TRBJ2-2 | many | - | TRBV19 | TGTGCCAGTAGTAACAGGGCCACCGGGGAGCTGTTTTTT | CASSNRATGELFF
TRBJ2-2 | - | - | TRBV5-1 | TGCGCCAGCAGCTTGGCTTCGGGGGCAGTAGCCGGGGAGCTGTTTTTT | CASSLASGAVAGELFF
TRBJ2-3 | few | TRBD2 | TRBV20-1 | TGCAGTGCTTTCCGGCGGGCGGGGGGCACAGATACGCAGTATTTT | CSAFRRAGGTDTQYF
TRBJ2-4 | - | TRBD1 | TRBV10-3 | TGTGCCATCAGGGACAGGGGGCCGGAAAACATTCAGTACTTC | CAIRDRGPENIQYF
TRBJ1-1 | few | - | TRBV18 | TGTGCCAGCTCACCACCGTCGGGCGGGAACACTGAAGCTTTCTTT | CASSPPSGGNTEAFF
TRBJ1-5 | - | TRBD1 | TRBV12-3/TRBV12-4 | TGTGCCAGCAGCCGGCAGGGGGCCAATCAGCCCCAGCATTTT | CASSRQGANQPQHF
TRBJ2-5 | - | - | TRBV7-3 | TGTGCCAGCAGCCGCTCCCCACAGGGCCAAGAGACCCAGTACTTC | CASSRSPQGQETQYF